The sequence of this T cell receptor beta chain was determined in a study of blood T cell repertoires in COVID-19 (dated by TCRdb to the early 2020s). At the level of the whole study: The collaborator samples originated in the United States, Italy and Spain and spanned the acute and convalescent phases of COVID-19. The prospective study material was composed of cDNA or gDNA derived from T cells, B-cell-depleted T cells, or PBMCs. Where HLA class I and class II types were available, the types were taken from metadata supplied by the sample provider, not from assay-based typing. The sample metadata nearly always contained a de-identified subject ID, COVID-19 status, age in years and sex. The repertoires were released in a freely available public database meant as a resource for research on the immune response to SARS-CoV-2. Subjects who had been exposed to COVID-19, were actively infected with it, or had recovered from it provided the deeply sampled blood TCRbeta repertoires that made up the dataset. The samples were drawn from the first 160 participants of the ongoing ImmuneRACE study and from some 1,300 subjects provided by 6 global collaborators. What the study reported, not specific to this receptor: The amount of clinical and demographic metadata varied by source and participant and was provided uncurated.

As regards this clone: What this receptor recognizes is not known. Base qualities are missing; no much larger clone stands one base away.

One collaborating source in Seattle enrolled patients during active infection and followed them longitudinally through the course of disease. Each collaborating institution followed its own protocols to collect whole blood in K2EDTA tubes. For TCRbeta analysis, collaborators shipped samples as frozen whole blood, isolated PBMCs, or DNA extracted from either of those sample types. Trimming at the junction amounts to 1 base on V and 2 bases on J, and the germline ends lie 8 bases apart. Based on the germline V gene (reference sequence), the CDR1 and CDR2 sequences are LNHDA and SQIVND. From the cysteine through the phenylalanine, the CDR3 covers 14 amino acids. The only DNA kept is the CDR3, 42 bases in frame from the first base. The immunoSEQ Assay, a bias-controlled multiplex PCR, was used to amplify TCRbeta CDR3 regions from genomic DNA. Per the original workflow: Nucleated cell counts per sample were estimated from amplification of reference gene primers within the assay. To quantify the absolute abundance of each unique TCRbeta CDR3 rearrangement, sequence reads were collapsed and filtered. For each sample, productive Simpson clonality was calculated as the square root of Simpson's diversity index across productive rearrangements. TCRdb took over this immuneACCESS table, retaining in-frame rearrangements with V and J assigned. Such tables are incomplete; in checked studies, under half of the missing clones stem from an unresolved V gene, and the remainder is unexplained. The DNA was the basis for D and trimming; V, J and clone size are from that table. The sample profile shows some 140,000 clones; roughly 83% of them were found once. Together, the top ten hold approximately 5.2% of the sample.

The chain was built from TRBV19 and TRBJ1-2; the D gene remains uncertain. The sequenced sample consisted of peripheral blood. This clonotype was sampled from a woman in her sixties or seventies with COVID-19, enrolled during active disease. The CDR3 here reads CASSIGRNNYGYTF. The nucleotide sequence reads TGTGCCAGTAGTATAGGGCGGAACAACTATGGCTACACCTTC.